Listed here is a single TCR beta chain. Data came from immunoSEQ multiplex PCR; TCRdb stores just in-frame clones and leaves some out. Its listing shows roughly 190,000 clones. The data originate from a study of control samples from healthy donors and cancer patients. Sequenced material: blood. The TCR comes from a woman under 40 in good health.

The DNA for the CDR3 is TGTGCCACCAGTGATTATCGGGAACAGCATTTT. Amino acid sequence: CATSDYREQHF. The chain recombines TRBV24-1 with TRBJ1-5; D gene uncertain. Germline V gives CDR1 KGHDR, CDR2 SFDVKD. This CDR3 has 11 amino acids. Trimming removed 2 bases from V and 13 bases from J, with 8 bases in between.